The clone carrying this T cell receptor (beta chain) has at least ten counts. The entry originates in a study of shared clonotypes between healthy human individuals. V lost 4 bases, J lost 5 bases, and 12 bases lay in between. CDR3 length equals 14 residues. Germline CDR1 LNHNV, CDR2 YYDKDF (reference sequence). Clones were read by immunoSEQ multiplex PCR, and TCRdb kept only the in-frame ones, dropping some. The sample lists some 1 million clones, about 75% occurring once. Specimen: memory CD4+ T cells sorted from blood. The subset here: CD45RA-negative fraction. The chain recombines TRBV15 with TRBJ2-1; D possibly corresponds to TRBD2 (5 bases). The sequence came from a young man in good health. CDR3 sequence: CATSKLAGDNEQFF. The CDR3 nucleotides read TGTGCCACCAGCAAATTGGCGGGTGACAATGAGCAGTTCTTC.